This TCR beta chain was recovered during a study of cytomegalovirus exposure and HLA in healthy donors (dated by TCRdb to the late 2010s). As for the study more broadly: An earlier analysis of roughly 570 of the donors reported approximately 260 Gb of sequence data and 95 million to 140 million unique TCR beta sequences obtained from some 200 million T cells. An early release covering just under 650 HLA-typed donors comprised about 310 gigabases of sequencing data and tens of millions of unique TCR sequences. Of the roughly 400 genotyped donors, approximately 80% fell in the genetic ancestry cluster associated with self-reported Caucasian donors. The study aimed to test whether signatures of past pathogen exposure could be identified by cataloging public T cell receptors. Using immunosequencing, the study profiled T cell repertoires from 666 subjects and related those repertoires to cytomegalovirus serostatus. In addition to the first cohort of hundreds of subjects, a separate validation cohort of 120 different subjects was used. High-throughput TCR immunosequencing, statistical association of individual TCRs with disease status, and machine learning were combined to predict cytomegalovirus infection status. A later analysis re-examined previously published TCR beta repertoires from more than 650 donors and added high-resolution HLA genotyping to investigate patterns of TCR occurrence. In the later analysis, no new phenotypic data were used to find candidate immune exposures; instead, reliance was placed on TCR beta sequences and their occurrence across donors. An earlier analysis of 587 of the donors used high-throughput TCR beta sequencing to judge whether each TCR beta V gene segment behaved as functional or pseudogenic. Donor age, sex, ethnicity and CMV serostatus were compiled alongside the repertoire data. In a later genetic analysis, genome-wide SNP genotypes for about three fifths of the 666 donors were used, and that subset was treated as a discovery cohort. All discovery cohort repertoires had been generated on a single sequencing platform. HLA typing covered class I and class II loci at four-digit resolution. Typing coverage varied by locus: roughly 620-640 donors for A, B, C, DRB1 and DQB1; more than 500 for DQA1; around 610 for DPA1; 400 to 480 for DPB1. Five DR-DQ haplotypes were treated as single units for association and clustering because of strong linkage in the cohort. Across 300 to 500 genotyped donors of the cohort, an average of about 240,000 unique TCR beta nucleotide sequences per donor were sequenced, and around 19% of those sequences were non-productive. What the study reported, not specific to this receptor: A further reported finding was that TCR beta sequences accurately predicted the HLA-A and HLA-B alleles for most subjects in the first cohort. At a false discovery rate of 0.05, a later analysis linked 16,951 TCR beta sequences to specific HLA alleles. According to a later analysis, TCR association rates differed among HLA loci, with DRB1 alleles showing the most associated TCRs and HLA-C alleles showing the fewest. In a later genetic analysis, fewer N-insertions in productive TCRs were reported among donors in an Asian-associated ancestry cluster than the 666-donor mean. In an earlier analysis of some 500 of the donors, most TCR beta V segments appeared in productive rearrangements about 87% or about 30% of the time, broadly matching IMGT annotations. The classifier was reported to diagnose cytomegalovirus status with high specificity and sensitivity in both the original and validation cohorts. A group of highly shared sequence variants was considered likely to be a technical artifact of the sequencing pipeline. Because HLA typing was missing for some donors at each locus, association tests included only the typed subset. Roughly uniform sequencing depth across donors was assumed in presence/absence analyses, although this assumption may not hold. Most TCR sequences were observed very rarely across donors, whereas some public TCRs were present in many individuals. Several of the top co-occurrence clusters appeared to be linked to parvovirus B19, influenza, CMV and Epstein-Barr virus, according to a later analysis. An association between a missense DCLRE1C variant and V-gene and J-gene trimming of TCR beta chains was found in a later genetic analysis and replicated in an independent cohort. Most CMV-associated TCR beta chains appeared to be HLA-restricted in a later analysis, and the HLA associations seemed to be driven largely by CMV exposure. In vitro tests confirmed that a few of the cytomegalovirus-associated TCR beta chains recognize cytomegalovirus antigens. A later analysis found that HLA-associated TCR beta chains were more clonally expanded and had lower generation probabilities than equally common non-associated chains. The cohort was sequenced for TCR beta chains only, and without alpha or paired-chain data the features that could be detected were limited. When HLA alleles, especially DR and DQ, strongly co-occurred, attributing TCR associations to individual alleles was difficult. Because the 87-base-pair reads could not distinguish some IMGT-functional V segments, including TRBV6-2 and TRBV6-3, those segments were excluded. Seventeen rarely observed V segments, including chromosome 9 orphons, were excluded from the earlier analysis of a few hundred of the donors because counts were too low. Linkage disequilibrium might explain the correlated functional status among segregating V segments, but an unknown experimental factor could not be ruled out. The authors suggested that the approach could potentially be generalized to other disease states and immunological phenotypes. Immune exposure information for the cohort was limited to CMV serostatus. In the study, 150 to 200 TCR beta chains were listed as associated with cytomegalovirus.

The library relied on the immunoSEQ multiplex PCR assay. The multiplex PCR relied on a mix of 60 forward primers for TCR Vbeta segments and 13 reverse primers for TCR Jbeta segments. The CDR3 region of rearranged TCR beta genes was amplified from genomic DNA with a multiplex PCR assay. On the Illumina HiSeq System, the amplified TCR beta libraries were sequenced as 87-base-pair reads. As for the original processing: Across the 670 or so repertoires, a later analysis counted around 80 million unique TCR beta chains, 9.5 million to 13 million of which were shared by at least two donors. Raw reads were error-corrected and collapsed into unique sequences by a nearest-neighbor algorithm in which closely related sequences were merged to remove PCR and sequencing errors. To assign V, D and J gene segments, CDR3 sequences were aligned to IMGT reference sequences. For a sequence to be retained, at least a six-nucleotide match to both a V gene segment and a J gene segment was required. A rearrangement was called productive if the CDR3 had no stop codons and remained in frame with V and J, and every other rearrangement was called non-productive. Following IMGT convention, CDR3 was defined as the stretch from the second conserved V-encoded cysteine up to the conserved J-encoded phenylalanine. Sequences without an unambiguous match to a single V gene segment were excluded from the earlier analysis of about 640 of the donors. An earlier analysis of about 600 of the donors called V segments functional above 56.7% productive rearrangements and segregating when the between-donor standard deviation exceeded 5%. A statistical classification framework was built to diagnose cytomegalovirus status from the catalog of TCR beta chain sequences. In a later analysis, V and J genes were assigned by comparing TCR nucleotide sequences against IMGT/GENE-DB human TR gene sequences. A later analysis assigned CDR3 sequences and most-parsimonious VDJ recombination scenarios with the TCRdist pipeline. In a later analysis, every TCR beta chain was defined by the combination of its CDR3 amino acid sequence and its V-gene family, and reads without a unique V-gene family were dropped. In a later analysis, nearly 600 highly shared, low-generation-probability nucleotide sequences were removed to address suspected cross-contamination and a sequencing artifact. A later analysis calculated a clonal expansion index for each public chain from normalized within-repertoire ranks of inferred template counts. In a later analysis, generation probabilities were computed with a VDJ recombination model fitted to out-of-frame rearrangements, and the resulting probabilities were checked against IGoR. In a later analysis, hypergeometric tests were used to score TCR-TCR, TCR-HLA and TCR-CMV co-occurrence, with a repertoire-size bias correction applied to TCR pairs. False discovery rates were estimated in a later analysis by permuting HLA or CMV assignments 20 times. In a later analysis, co-occurring TCRs were grouped using DBSCAN, and TCRdist sequence similarity was added for clustering within HLA-allele-positive subsets. Repertoires with fewer than 30,000 or more than 120,000 public chains, plus five repertoires with anomalous nucleotide sharing, were excluded from co-occurrence clustering. As stored in TCRdb, this immuneACCESS dataset retains in-frame rearrangements with V and J assigned. A fraction of the clones does not appear; measured against another copy, unresolved V genes explain less than half of the discrepancy, and the remainder lacks a known reason. D and trimming were read from the DNA, whereas the V and J calls and clone size are those reported in that table. The sample table holds about 130,000 clones, of which more than 80% were seen once. Just over 2.5% of the sample lies in the top ten.

CDR1 SGHVS and CDR2 FQNEAQ were looked up in the germline V gene. The CDR3 runs 15 amino acids, cysteine and phenylalanine included. The entry retains the CDR3 DNA only, 45 bases that are in frame from base 1. At the junction V is shortened by 6 bases and J by 4 bases; bases outside the gene matches: 9. The cohort was made up of roughly 670 healthy bone marrow donors. At the time of sampling, all cohort members were nominally healthy, though unrecorded immune exposures were likely present. The donor was CMV seronegative and belonged to the group of approximately 320 seronegative cohort members. Each donor provided a peripheral blood sample, and peripheral blood mononuclear cells were used for TCR beta sequencing. The Qiagen DNeasy Blood Extraction Kit was used to extract genomic DNA from the blood cell samples. This clone was detected once. It has no known antigen specificity. No base quality values were provided; no much bigger clone lies one nucleotide off.

Sequencing was done on a sample of PBMCs. The V and J genes are TRBV7-8 and TRBJ2-5; 9 bases in between match TRBD2. The source of this sequence is a man aged 30 to 45 in good health and CMV-seronegative. CDR3 protein: CASRTLAGKRETQYF. The sequence in DNA is TGTGCCAGCAGGACTCTAGCGGGAAAGCGAGAGACCCAGTACTTC. The entire variable domain, with the stretches around the CDR3 drawn from the reference TRBV7-8 and TRBJ2-5 proteins, is GAGVSQSPRYKVAKRGQDVALRCDPISGHVSLFWYQQALGQGPEFLTYFQNEAQLDKSGLPSDRFFAERPEGSVSTLKIQRTQQEDSAVYLCASRTLAGKRETQYFGPGTRLLVL.